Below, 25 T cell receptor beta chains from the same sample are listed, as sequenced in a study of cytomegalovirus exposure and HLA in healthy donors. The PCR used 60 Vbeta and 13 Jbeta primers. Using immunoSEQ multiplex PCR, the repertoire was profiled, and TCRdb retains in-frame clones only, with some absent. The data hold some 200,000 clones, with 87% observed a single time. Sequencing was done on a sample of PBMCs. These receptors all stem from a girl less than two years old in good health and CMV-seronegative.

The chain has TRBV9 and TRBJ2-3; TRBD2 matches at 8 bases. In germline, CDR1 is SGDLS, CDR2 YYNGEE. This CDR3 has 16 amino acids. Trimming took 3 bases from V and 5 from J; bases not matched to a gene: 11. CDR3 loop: CASSALVRGEGDTQYF. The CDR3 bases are TGTGCCAGCAGCGCCCTGGTGCGGGGGGAAGGAGATACGCAGTATTTT.

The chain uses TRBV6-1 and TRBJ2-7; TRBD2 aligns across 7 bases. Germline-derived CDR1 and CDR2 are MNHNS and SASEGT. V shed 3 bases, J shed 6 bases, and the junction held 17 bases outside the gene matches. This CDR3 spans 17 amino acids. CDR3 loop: CASSDVAGVHISGEQYF. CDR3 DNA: TGTGCCAGCAGTGATGTAGCGGGCGTTCATATCTCAGGCGAGCAGTACTTC.

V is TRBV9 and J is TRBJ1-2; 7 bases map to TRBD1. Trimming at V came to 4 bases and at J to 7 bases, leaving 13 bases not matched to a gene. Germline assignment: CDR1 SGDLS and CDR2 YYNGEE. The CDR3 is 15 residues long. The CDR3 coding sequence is TGTGCCAGCAGCTATGACAGGGTGGGAGCTAGTGGCTACACCTTC. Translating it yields CASSYDRVGASGYTF. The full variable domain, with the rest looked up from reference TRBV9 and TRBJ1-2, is DSGVTQTPKHLITATGQRVTLRCSPRSGDLSVYWYQQSLDQGLQFLIQYYNGEERAKGNILERFSAQQFPDLHSELNLSSLELGDSALYFCASSYDRVGASGYTFGSGTRLTVV.

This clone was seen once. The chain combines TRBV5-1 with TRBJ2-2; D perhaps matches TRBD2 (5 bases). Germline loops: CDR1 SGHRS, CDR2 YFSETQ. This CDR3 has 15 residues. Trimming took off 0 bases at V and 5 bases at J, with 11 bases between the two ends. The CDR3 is CASSLEEEWTGELFF. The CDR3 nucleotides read TGCGCCAGCAGCTTGGAGGAGGAGTGGACCGGGGAGCTGTTTTTT.

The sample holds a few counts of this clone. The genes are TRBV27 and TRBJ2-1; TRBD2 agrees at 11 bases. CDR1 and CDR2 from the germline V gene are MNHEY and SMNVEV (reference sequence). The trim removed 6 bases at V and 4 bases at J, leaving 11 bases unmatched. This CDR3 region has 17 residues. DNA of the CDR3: TGTGCCAGCAGACTCAGCCGCACTAGCGGGGGATACAATGAGCAGTTCTTC. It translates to CASRLSRTSGGYNEQFF.

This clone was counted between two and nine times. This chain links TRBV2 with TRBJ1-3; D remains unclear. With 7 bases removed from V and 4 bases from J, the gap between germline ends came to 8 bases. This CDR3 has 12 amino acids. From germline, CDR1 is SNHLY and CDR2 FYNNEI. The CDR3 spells CASKPIGNTIYF. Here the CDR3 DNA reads TGTGCCAGCAAGCCCATAGGAAACACCATATATTTT.

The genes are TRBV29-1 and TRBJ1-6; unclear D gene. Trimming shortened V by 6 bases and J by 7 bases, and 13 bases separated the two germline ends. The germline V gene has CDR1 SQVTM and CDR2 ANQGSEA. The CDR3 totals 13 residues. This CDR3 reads CSVADGQNSPLHF. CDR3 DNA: TGCAGCGTAGCGGACGGGCAGAATTCACCCCTCCACTTT. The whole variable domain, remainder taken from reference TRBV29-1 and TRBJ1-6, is SAVISQKPSRDICQRGTSLTIQCQVDSQVTMMFWYRQQPGQSLTLIATANQGSEATYESGFVIDKFPISRPNLTFSTLTVSNMSPEDSSIYLCSVADGQNSPLHFGNGTRLTVT.

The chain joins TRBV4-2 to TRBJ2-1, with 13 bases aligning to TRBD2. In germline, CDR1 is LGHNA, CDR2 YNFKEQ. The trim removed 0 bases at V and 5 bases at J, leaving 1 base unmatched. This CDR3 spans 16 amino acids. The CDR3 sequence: CASSQDGLAGDNEQFF. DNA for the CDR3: TGTGCCAGCAGCCAAGATGGACTAGCGGGGGACAATGAGCAGTTCTTC.

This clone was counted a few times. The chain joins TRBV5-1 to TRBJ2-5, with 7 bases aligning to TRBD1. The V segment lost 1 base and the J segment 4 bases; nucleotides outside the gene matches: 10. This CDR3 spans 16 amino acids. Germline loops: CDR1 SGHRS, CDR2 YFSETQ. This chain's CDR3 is CASSLIARQGLETQYF. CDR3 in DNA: TGCGCCAGCAGCTTGATAGCCCGACAGGGTCTAGAGACCCAGTACTTC.

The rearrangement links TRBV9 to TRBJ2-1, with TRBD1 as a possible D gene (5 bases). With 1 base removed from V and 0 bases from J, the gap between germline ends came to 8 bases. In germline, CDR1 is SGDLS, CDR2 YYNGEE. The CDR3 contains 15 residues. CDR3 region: CASSVRGNSYNEQFF. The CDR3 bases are TGTGCCAGCAGCGTAAGGGGAAACTCCTACAATGAGCAGTTCTTC.

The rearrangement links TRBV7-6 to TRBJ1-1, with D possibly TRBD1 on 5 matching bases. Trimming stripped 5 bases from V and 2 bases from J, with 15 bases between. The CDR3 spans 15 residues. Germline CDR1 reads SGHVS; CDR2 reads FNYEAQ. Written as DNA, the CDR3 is TGTGCCAGCAGCCCGCAGACAGCTATTAACACTGAAGCTTTCTTT. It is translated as CASSPQTAINTEAFF.

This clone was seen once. CDR3 region: CASTPGGGETQYF. CDR3 nucleotides: TGTGCCAGCACCCCTGGAGGAGGGGAGACCCAGTACTTC. V gene TRBV5-6 combines with J gene TRBJ2-5, with D possibly matching TRBD2 (6 bases). Trimming left V 6 bases short and J 5 bases short, with 14 bases between. Germline V gives CDR1 SGHDT, CDR2 YYEEEE. This CDR3 is built from 13 residues.

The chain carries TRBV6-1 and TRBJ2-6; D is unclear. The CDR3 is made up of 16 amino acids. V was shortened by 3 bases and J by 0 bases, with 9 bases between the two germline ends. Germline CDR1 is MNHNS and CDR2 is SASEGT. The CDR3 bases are TGTGCCAGCAGTGAGTGGGCTAACTCTGGGGCCAACGTCCTGACTTTC. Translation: CASSEWANSGANVLTF.

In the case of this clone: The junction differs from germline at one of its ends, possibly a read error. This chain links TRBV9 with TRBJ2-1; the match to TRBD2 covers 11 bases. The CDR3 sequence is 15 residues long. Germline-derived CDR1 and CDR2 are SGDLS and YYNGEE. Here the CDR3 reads CASSVGLADHNQQFF. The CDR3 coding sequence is TGTGCCAGCAGCGTGGGACTAGCGGACCACAATCAGCAGTTCTTC.

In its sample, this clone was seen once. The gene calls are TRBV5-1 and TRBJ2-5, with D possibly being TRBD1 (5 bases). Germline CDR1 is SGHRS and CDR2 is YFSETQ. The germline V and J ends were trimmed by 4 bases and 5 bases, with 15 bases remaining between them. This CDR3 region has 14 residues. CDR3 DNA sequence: TGCGCCAGCAGCGGGTCCCTGGGGCGGGAGACCCAGTACTTC. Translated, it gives CASSGSLGRETQYF.

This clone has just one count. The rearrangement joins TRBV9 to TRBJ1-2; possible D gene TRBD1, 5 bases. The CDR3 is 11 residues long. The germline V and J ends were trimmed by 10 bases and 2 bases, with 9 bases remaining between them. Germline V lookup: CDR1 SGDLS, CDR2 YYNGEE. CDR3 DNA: TGTGCCGGTAGACAGAACTATGGCTACACCTTC. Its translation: CAGRQNYGYTF.

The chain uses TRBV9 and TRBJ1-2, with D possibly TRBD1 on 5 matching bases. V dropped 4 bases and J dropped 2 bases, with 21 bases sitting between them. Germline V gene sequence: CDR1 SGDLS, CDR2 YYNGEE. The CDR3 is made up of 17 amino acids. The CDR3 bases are TGTGCCAGCAGCCAGACAGAGCAACCGACAGTAAACTATGGCTACACCTTC. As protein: CASSQTEQPTVNYGYTF.

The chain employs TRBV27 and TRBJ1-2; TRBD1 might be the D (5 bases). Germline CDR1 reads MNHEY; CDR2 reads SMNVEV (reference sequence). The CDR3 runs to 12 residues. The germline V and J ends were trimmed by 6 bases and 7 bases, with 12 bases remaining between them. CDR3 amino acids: CASRRAGTGYTF. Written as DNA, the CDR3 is TGTGCCAGCAGGCGAGCGGGGACTGGCTACACCTTC.

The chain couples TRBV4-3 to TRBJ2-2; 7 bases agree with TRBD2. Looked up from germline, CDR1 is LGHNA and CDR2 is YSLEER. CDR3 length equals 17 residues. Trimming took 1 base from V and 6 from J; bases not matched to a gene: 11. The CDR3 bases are TGCGCCAGCAGCCAAGCTGGTGGGGGAGGGCCATCCGGGGAGCTGTTTTTT. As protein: CASSQAGGGGPSGELFF.

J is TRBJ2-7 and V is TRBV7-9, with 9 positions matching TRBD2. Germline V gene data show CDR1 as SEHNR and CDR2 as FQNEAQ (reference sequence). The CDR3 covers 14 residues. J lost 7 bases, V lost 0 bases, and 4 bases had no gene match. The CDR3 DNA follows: TGTGCCAGCAGCTTAGCGGAAACTAGCGGGGAGCAGTACTTC. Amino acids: CASSLAETSGEQYF.

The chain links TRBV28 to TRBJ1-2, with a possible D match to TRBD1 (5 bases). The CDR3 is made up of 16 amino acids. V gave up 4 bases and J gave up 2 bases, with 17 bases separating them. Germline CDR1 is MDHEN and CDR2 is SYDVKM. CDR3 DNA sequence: TGTGCCAGCAGTTCGAAGCCGGGGGGGTCCAACTATGGCTACACCTTC. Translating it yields CASSSKPGGSNYGYTF.

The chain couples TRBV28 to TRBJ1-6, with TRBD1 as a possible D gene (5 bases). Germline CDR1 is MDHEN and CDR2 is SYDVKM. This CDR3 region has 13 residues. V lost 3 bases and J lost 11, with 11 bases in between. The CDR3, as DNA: TGTGCCAGCAGTTTGGGGGGGTCGACACCCCTCCACTTT. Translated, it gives CASSLGGSTPLHF.

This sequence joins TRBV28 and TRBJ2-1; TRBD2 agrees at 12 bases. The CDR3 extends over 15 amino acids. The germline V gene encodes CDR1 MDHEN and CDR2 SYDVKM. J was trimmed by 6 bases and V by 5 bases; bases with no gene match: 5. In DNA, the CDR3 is TGTGCCAGCAGTCCCGCTAGCGGGGGGGTCAATGAGCAGTTCTTC. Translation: CASSPASGGVNEQFF. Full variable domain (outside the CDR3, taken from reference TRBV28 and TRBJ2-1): DVKVTQSSRYLVKRTGEKVFLECVQDMDHENMFWYRQDPGLGLRLIYFSYDVKMKEKGDIPEGYSVSREKKERFSLILESASTNQTSMYLCASSPASGGVNEQFFGPGTRLTVL.

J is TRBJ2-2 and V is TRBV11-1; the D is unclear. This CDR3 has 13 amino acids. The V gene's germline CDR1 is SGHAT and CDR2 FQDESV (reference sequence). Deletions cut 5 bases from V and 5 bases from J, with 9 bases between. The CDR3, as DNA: TGTGCCAGCAGCGGTCGTCTAACCGGGGAGCTGTTTTTT. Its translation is CASSGRLTGELFF.

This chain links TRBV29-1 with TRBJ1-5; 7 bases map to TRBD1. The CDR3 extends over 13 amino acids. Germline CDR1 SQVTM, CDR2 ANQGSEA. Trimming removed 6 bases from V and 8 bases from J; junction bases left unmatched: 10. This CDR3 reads CSVCRGAGEPQHF. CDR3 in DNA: TGCAGCGTATGCAGGGGGGCAGGGGAGCCCCAGCATTTT.